What follows describes a single TCR beta chain. What it binds is unknown. The sample is drawn from a study of T cells expressing NK-cell markers. Study conclusions and caveats: Dominant NKG2C+ clonotypes in about six donors made up roughly 1.0-7.0% of CD8+ T cells. It was still unclear whether expanded NKG2C+ T cell clones were HCMV specific.

Making the TCR beta cDNA relied on 5'RACE template switching with UMIs. TCRdb re-called the 5' RACE reads and shows each CDR3 protein once, DNA omitted. The sample totals fewer than 550,000 distinct CDR3 sequences. CDR3 length equals 14 residues. CDR1 and CDR2 from the germline V gene are SGHVS and FNYEAQ. Sample: blood T cells: a sorted CD56 or NKG2C T cell subset, CD4+ or CD8+ T cells, or bulk PBMC T cells (not recorded which). The chain couples TRBV7-6 to TRBJ1-4. This clonotype was obtained from a woman in her forties or fifties in good health. CDR3: CASSPTPDNEKLFF. Full variable domain (outside the CDR3, taken from reference TRBV7-6 and TRBJ1-4): GAGVSQSPRYKVTKRGQDVALRCDPISGHVSLYWYRQALGQGPEFLTYFNYEAQQDKSGLPNDRFSAERPEGSISTLTIQRTEQRDSAMYRCASSPTPDNEKLFFGSGTQLSVL.